This T cell receptor (beta chain) stems from a study of somatic reversion in DOCK8 deficiency (dated by TCRdb to 2018 to 2020). Regarding the complete study: The study compared the T cell receptor beta repertoires of three groups: DOCK8-deficient patients, DOCK8-revertant patients and healthy volunteers. DOCK8-deficient patients in the study had been reported previously. The study investigated how somatic reversion of pathogenic DOCK8 variants alters lymphocyte differentiation and function in DOCK8 deficiency.

Deletion took 3 bases off V and 6 bases off J, with a span of 11 bases between the germline ends. Counted from cysteine to phenylalanine, this CDR3 has 13 amino acids. Only the CDR3 portion is preserved as DNA: 39 bases, with reading frame beginning at the first base. Sequences SGHAT (CDR1) and FQNNGV (CDR2) are obtained from the germline V gene. Receptors were amplified or captured by multiplex PCR. One-step amplicon PCR with EuroClonality-NGS primers was used to generate TRB libraries from 85 to 100 ng genomic DNA. Sequencing of TRB amplicons was performed on Illumina MiSeq instruments using 2 x 250 bp version 2 chemistry. The paper's processing steps were these. IMGT/HighV-QUEST was the tool used for both primary TRB sequence analysis and V(D)J annotation. Repertoire diversity and composition were evaluated with VDJtools after nonfunctional clones were removed and downsampling was applied for comparisons between samples. TCRdb itself trimmed the public reads at Q25 with fastp, ran MiXCR and retained productive beta chains. Here each entry gathers all rows of one CDR3 protein and keeps the most common genes and DNA. The V and J calls shown here were made by TCRdb, not taken from the authors' results. Present in this sample are roughly 4,100 distinct CDR3 sequences, about 22% of which were seen just once. 9.1% of the sample comes from the top ten.

Study-wide conclusions, independent of this receptor: The methods did not specify, sample by sample, whether the source material for each sample was whole blood or PBMCs.

This clonotype is classified as medium-sized (0.01 to 0.1%). Its antigen remains undetermined. Base qualities are not at hand, and no much larger clone is one base apart. Blood for healthy controls was obtained from volunteer donors provided by blood services in Australia and France. For the TCR repertoire analysis, genomic DNA was extracted either from whole blood samples or from PBMCs. The receptor chain draws on TRBV11-2 and TRBJ1-2; the best D guess is TRBD1, with 5 bases matching. The sequence came from a human donor in good health. The material sequenced was peripheral blood. The DNA sequence is as follows: TGTGCCAGCAGCTTCGGAGGGGCAAATGGCTACACCTTC. Translated, it gives CASSFGGANGYTF.